This T cell receptor (beta chain) was identified in a study of cytomegalovirus exposure and HLA in healthy donors. Study information: About 85 million unique TCR sequences came from HLA-typed donors in an early release.

Each donor's status was that of a healthy bone marrow donor. The ends were cut back, 3 bases at V and 5 bases at J, with 15 bases in the middle. The CDR3 extends over 15 amino acids. CDR1 is MDHEN, CDR2 SYDVKM, per germline. 13 Jbeta primers and 60 Vbeta primers were used for the PCR. Profiled with immunoSEQ multiplex PCR; TCRdb holds only in-frame clones, not every one. This table holds around 210,000 clones, approximately 80% found once. The sequence was obtained from a man aged 45-65 years in good health and CMV-seronegative. The V call is TRBV28, the J call TRBJ2-3; D might be TRBD2 (5 bases). Material for sequencing was PBMCs. The CDR3 sequence is CASSFIVGSGDTQYF. The CDR3 DNA follows: TGTGCCAGCAGTTTTATAGTTGGGAGTGGAGATACGCAGTATTTT. The variable domain in full, with the rest retrieved from reference TRBV28 and TRBJ2-3, is DVKVTQSSRYLVKRTGEKVFLECVQDMDHENMFWYRQDPGLGLRLIYFSYDVKMKEKGDIPEGYSVSREKKERFSLILESASTNQTSMYLCASSFIVGSGDTQYFGPGTRLTVL.